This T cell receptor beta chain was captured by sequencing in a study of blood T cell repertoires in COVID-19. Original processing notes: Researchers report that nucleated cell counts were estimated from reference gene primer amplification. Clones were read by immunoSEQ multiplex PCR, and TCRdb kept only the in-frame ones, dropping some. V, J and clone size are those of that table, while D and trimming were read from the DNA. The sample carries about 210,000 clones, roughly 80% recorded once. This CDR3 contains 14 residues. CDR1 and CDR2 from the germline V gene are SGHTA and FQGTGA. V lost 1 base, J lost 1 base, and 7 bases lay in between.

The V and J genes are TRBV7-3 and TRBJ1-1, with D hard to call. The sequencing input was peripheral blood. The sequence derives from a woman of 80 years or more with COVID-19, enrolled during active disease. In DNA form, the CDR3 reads TGTGCCAGCAGCTTAAACAGTGGGAACACTGAAGCTTTCTTT. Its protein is CASSLNSGNTEAFF.